This T cell receptor (beta chain) was sequenced during a study of CD8+ T cells in alopecia areata. Isolated RNA was reverse transcribed into cDNA used as the sequencing template. TCRdb's table, derived via immunoSEQ multiplex PCR, lists solely in-frame clones and lacks some. Of approximately 66,000 clones listed, approximately 64% were seen once; the top ten hold more than 15%. This clone appeared many times. CDR3 length equals 15 residues. Trimming at V came to 2 bases and at J to 4 bases, leaving 1 base not matched to a gene. Per the germline V gene, CDR1 is MDHEN and CDR2 is SYDVKM. The rearrangement uses TRBV28 and TRBJ2-1; 11 nucleotides match TRBD2. Sequences were derived from CD8+ T cells sorted from blood, sampled at week 0. The TCR comes from a human donor with alopecia areata. The CDR3 DNA reads as TGTGCCAGCAGTTTAGGGACTAGCGGATACAATGAGCAGTTCTTC. It is translated as CASSLGTSGYNEQFF.